This T cell receptor beta chain stems from a study of early T cells in non-severe SARS-CoV-2 infection. Only a few counts were recorded for this clonotype. What it binds is unknown. Study-wide results and caveats: In VDJdb matching, anti-spike CD8 responses were favored while private and CD4 specificities went missing.

Each cDNA molecule carried a unique molecular identifier. TCRdb recomputed calls from the 5' RACE reads with MiXCR, one row per CDR3 protein. The sample records 100,000 to 150,000 distinct CDR3 sequences, under 15% being singletons. Trimming cost V 4 bases and J 4 bases; bases outside gene matches: 10. The germline V gene encodes CDR1 SGHVS and CDR2 FQNEAQ. The CDR3 is 16 residues long. The rearrangement uses TRBV7-8 and TRBJ2-1; 7 positions match TRBD1. This sequence originates from an adult who was a healthcare worker with PCR-confirmed SARS-CoV-2 infection or an uninfected control (not recorded which). Sequencing was carried out using whole blood. For the CDR3, the DNA is TGTGCCAGCAGCTCAAGACAGGGATTGGGGTACAATGAGCAGTTCTTC. Its protein product is CASSSRQGLGYNEQFF.